The rows below give T cell receptor beta chains drawn from one sample of a study of cytomegalovirus exposure and HLA in healthy donors. Here immunoSEQ multiplex PCR was the method, and the copy in TCRdb shows in-frame clones only, minus some. The data show around 130,000 clones, 75% seen once. The source material was PBMCs. These receptors all stem from a woman in her forties in good health and CMV-seropositive. CDR3s include the opening cysteine and the closing phenylalanine or tryptophan. A D gene is named only where the DNA matches it firmly. Size values are once, few and many counts, or a class for expanded clones, and some rows have none.

len: 16; d_gene: TRBD2; j_gene: TRBJ2-5; v_gene: TRBV7-9; abundance: NA; CDR3nt: TGTGCCAGCAGCGCCTGGGGGCGGGAGGGGGGAGAGACCCAGTACTTC; CDR3aa: CASSAWGREGGETQYF
len: 17; d_gene: TRBD1; j_gene: TRBJ1-5; v_gene: TRBV28; abundance: few; CDR3nt: TGTGCCAGCAGTTTATGGCAGGGGGCTGGGAGCAATCAGCCCCAGCATTTT; CDR3aa: CASSLWQGAGSNQPQHF
len: 14; d_gene: NA; j_gene: TRBJ2-1; v_gene: TRBV5-4; abundance: NA; CDR3nt: TGTGCCAGCAGCCCCTGGTCAGGGGTCAATGAGCAGTTCTTC; CDR3aa: CASSPWSGVNEQFF
len: 15; d_gene: NA; j_gene: TRBJ1-1; v_gene: TRBV9; abundance: few; CDR3nt: TGTGCCAGCAGCGTACAGATGAATGCGAACACTGAAGCTTTCTTT; CDR3aa: CASSVQMNANTEAFF
len: 13; d_gene: NA; j_gene: TRBJ1-2; v_gene: TRBV2; abundance: once; CDR3nt: TGTGCCAGCAGGGACCGCGGGGCCTATGGCTACACCTTC; CDR3aa: CASRDRGAYGYTF
len: 12; d_gene: NA; j_gene: TRBJ2-1; v_gene: TRBV2; abundance: once; CDR3nt: TGTGCCAGCAGTGAATTGGGCAGCCAGCAGTTCTTC; CDR3aa: CASSELGSQQFF
len: 19; d_gene: NA; j_gene: TRBJ1-1; v_gene: TRBV23-1; abundance: once; CDR3nt: TGCGCCAGCAGTCAATCATCAACGAGGCAGGGTAGTACGAACACTGAAGCTTTCTTT; CDR3aa: CASSQSSTRQGSTNTEAFF
len: 16; d_gene: TRBD1; j_gene: TRBJ2-5; v_gene: TRBV5-8; abundance: NA; CDR3nt: TGTGCCAGCAGCTTGGGGGGGACAGGGACGATGGAGACCCAGTACTTC; CDR3aa: CASSLGGTGTMETQYF
len: 14; d_gene: NA; j_gene: TRBJ1-5; v_gene: TRBV6-1; abundance: NA; CDR3nt: TGTGCCAGTACACCCCGGACAGCAAATCAGCCCCAGCATTTT; CDR3aa: CASTPRTANQPQHF
len: 17; d_gene: TRBD1; j_gene: TRBJ1-5; v_gene: TRBV25-1; abundance: NA; CDR3nt: TGTGCCAGCAGTGAATGGGGACAGGGCGATAGCAATCAGCCCCAGCATTTT; CDR3aa: CASSEWGQGDSNQPQHF
len: 14; d_gene: TRBD2; j_gene: TRBJ2-2; v_gene: TRBV28; abundance: NA; CDR3nt: TGTGCCAGCCTGGGTAGCGGGAGTTTCGGGGAGCTGTTTTTT; CDR3aa: CASLGSGSFGELFF
len: 14; d_gene: NA; j_gene: TRBJ2-1; v_gene: TRBV7-7; abundance: NA; CDR3nt: TGTGCCAGCAGCTTAAGTGAGCTGTACAATGAGCAGTTCTTC; CDR3aa: CASSLSELYNEQFF
len: 16; d_gene: TRBD1; j_gene: TRBJ1-6; v_gene: TRBV4-3; abundance: once; CDR3nt: TGCGCCAGCAGCCGACTTTCGACAGGGGATCGGTCACCCCTCCACTTT; CDR3aa: CASSRLSTGDRSPLHF
len: 13; d_gene: NA; j_gene: TRBJ1-2; v_gene: TRBV4-3; abundance: NA; CDR3nt: TGCGCCAGCAGCCAAGACAGGGCGGGAGGCTACACCTTC; CDR3aa: CASSQDRAGGYTF
len: 15; d_gene: NA; j_gene: TRBJ2-5; v_gene: TRBV6-5; abundance: once; CDR3nt: TGTGCCAGCAATAATCCTTACAGGGTTAATGAGACCCAGTACTTC; CDR3aa: CASNNPYRVNETQYF
len: 13; d_gene: NA; j_gene: TRBJ1-2; v_gene: TRBV6-5; abundance: NA; CDR3nt: TGTGCCACGCACACCAGGGGTGAAGATGGCTACACCTTC; CDR3aa: CATHTRGEDGYTF
len: 14; d_gene: NA; j_gene: TRBJ2-7; v_gene: TRBV6-6; abundance: NA; CDR3nt: TGTGCCAGCAGTTACCGGCGACAGGACCACGAGCAGTACTTC; CDR3aa: CASSYRRQDHEQYF
len: 14; d_gene: NA; j_gene: TRBJ1-1; v_gene: TRBV9; abundance: NA; CDR3nt: TGTGCCAGCAGCGTAGCGGTAGTCGGCGGTGAAGCTTTCTTT; CDR3aa: CASSVAVVGGEAFF
len: 13; d_gene: TRBD1; j_gene: TRBJ2-7; v_gene: TRBV27; abundance: NA; CDR3nt: TGTGCCAGCAGCTGGGACAGCTCCTACGAGCAGTACTTC; CDR3aa: CASSWDSSYEQYF
len: 13; d_gene: NA; j_gene: TRBJ1-1; v_gene: TRBV18; abundance: NA; CDR3nt: TGTGCCAGCTCACCAGGGCTGAACACTGAAGCTTTCTTT; CDR3aa: CASSPGLNTEAFF
len: 14; d_gene: NA; j_gene: TRBJ2-7; v_gene: TRBV7-2; abundance: NA; CDR3nt: TGTGCCAGCAGCTTCCCCAACGCCAACAACGAGCAGTACTTC; CDR3aa: CASSFPNANNEQYF
len: 14; d_gene: NA; j_gene: TRBJ1-3; v_gene: TRBV29-1; abundance: NA; CDR3nt: TGCAGCGTTGACCCGGACAGCGCTGGAAACACCATATATTTT; CDR3aa: CSVDPDSAGNTIYF
len: 13; d_gene: NA; j_gene: TRBJ2-3; v_gene: TRBV19; abundance: NA; CDR3nt: TGTGCCAGTAGGCCAGGGCCCACAGATACGCAGTATTTT; CDR3aa: CASRPGPTDTQYF
len: 13; d_gene: NA; j_gene: TRBJ2-7; v_gene: TRBV6-5; abundance: few; CDR3nt: TGTGCCAGCAGTTACGGCAGTACCTACGAGCAGTACTTC; CDR3aa: CASSYGSTYEQYF
len: 15; d_gene: TRBD1; j_gene: TRBJ1-5; v_gene: TRBV6-5; abundance: NA; CDR3nt: TGTGCCAGCAGTTACACGACAGGGTCGGATCAGCCCCAGCATTTT; CDR3aa: CASSYTTGSDQPQHF
len: 14; d_gene: NA; j_gene: TRBJ1-1; v_gene: TRBV30; abundance: NA; CDR3nt: TGTGCCTGGAGCTGGCAGGGCATGAACACTGAAGCTTTCTTT; CDR3aa: CAWSWQGMNTEAFF
len: 13; d_gene: NA; j_gene: TRBJ1-5; v_gene: TRBV11-2; abundance: NA; CDR3nt: TGTGCCAGCAGCTTAGGGGAGTATCAGCCCCAGCATTTT; CDR3aa: CASSLGEYQPQHF
len: 15; d_gene: NA; j_gene: TRBJ1-2; v_gene: TRBV7-9; abundance: NA; CDR3nt: TGTGCCAGCAGCATAGGATCTGAGTATAACTATGGCTACACCTTC; CDR3aa: CASSIGSEYNYGYTF